This record looks at one TCR beta chain sequence and its context. Its specificity is not known. This sample was included in a study of shared clonotypes between healthy human individuals. Overall study: A donor's plate count was three for CD4 naive and three for CD4 memory; CD8 naive had two and CD8 memory one. Whole-study results and caveats: Among a handful of donors, 4.5% to 5.5% of naive CD4 clonotypes were found in common. Naive subsets usually exceeded memory subsets in estimated richness. The diversity represented, both genetic and in exposure history, was limited by few donors.

Naive CD8 cells comprised CD45RO-negative, CCR7-positively selected cells, excluding terminally differentiated effector memory CD45RA+ cells. Clones were sequenced by immunoSEQ multiplex PCR, and TCRdb holds only the in-frame ones, with some missing. The table has around 610,000 clones, 95% to 96% seen once. Trimming took 7 bases from V and 6 from J; bases not matched to a gene: 6. Germline CDR1 and CDR2: SQVTM and ANQGSEA. CDR3 length: 13 residues. The sequencing input was naive CD8+ T cells sorted from blood. The V call is TRBV29-1, the J call TRBJ2-1, with TRBD1 matching over 10 bases. The origin of this receptor is a woman aged 25 to 39 in good health. Here the CDR3 DNA reads TGCAGCGCGGGGACAGGGGAAAGCAATGAGCAGTTCTTC. Protein product: CSAGTGESNEQFF.